This passage covers 23 T cell receptor beta chains from one sample sequenced in a study of T cells in localized non-small cell lung cancer (dated by TCRdb to 2018 to 2020). The receptor library was made with the immunoSEQ multiplex PCR assay. TCRdb holds this immuneACCESS table with in-frame rearrangements only. Some clones are missing; in checked studies, unresolved V genes explain under half, and the rest has no known cause. In all, the sample holds some 16,000 clones, and around 89% of those were seen once. The ten top clones hold roughly 3.8% of the sample. This material consisted of peripheral blood, taken before any cancer treatment. The receptors here all came from a male donor older than 55 with stage II squamous cell lung carcinoma.

The J gene is TRBJ1-2, the V gene TRBV28, with a possible D match to TRBD1 (5 bases). Germline CDR1 and CDR2: MDHEN and SYDVKM. Trimming removed 9 bases from V and 13 bases from J, with 15 bases in between. This CDR3 region has 10 residues. The CDR3 DNA reads TGTGCCAGTTCTCGGGGCCCTGTCACCTTC. Translating gives CASSRGPVTF.

This rearrangement joins TRBV13 to TRBJ2-5, with D possibly being TRBD2 (5 bases). The CDR3 contains 15 residues. V lost 0 bases to trimming and J lost 1 base, with 9 bases between them. Per the germline V gene, CDR1 is PRHDT and CDR2 is FYEKMQ (reference sequence). The CDR3 is CASSLGGGSQETQYF. The CDR3 DNA reads as TGTGCCAGCAGCTTAGGAGGCGGGTCCCAAGAGACCCAGTACTTC.

CDR3 residues: CASSLGPWANEKLFF. In nucleotides, the CDR3 is TGCGCCAGCAGCTTGGGTCCCTGGGCTAATGAAAAACTGTTTTTT. The V gene is TRBV5-1, the J gene TRBJ1-4; no clear D. Looked up from germline, CDR1 is SGHRS and CDR2 is YFSETQ. The V end lost 0 bases, the J end lost 3 bases, and 9 bases lay between the germline ends. The CDR3 consists of 15 residues.

The chain links TRBV25-1 to TRBJ2-7; D is unresolved. Trimming took 8 bases from V and 3 from J, leaving 11 bases between them. CDR3 size: 12 residues. The V gene's germline CDR1 is MGHDK and CDR2 SYGVNS. This CDR3 is CASSEAYYEQYF. The CDR3 nucleotides read TGTGCCAGCTCCGAGGCGTACTACGAGCAGTACTTC.

The genes are TRBV30 and TRBJ1-5; TRBD1 matches 8 bases. V dropped 2 bases and J dropped 7; count of bases not matched to a gene: 7. CDR1 is GTSNPN, CDR2 SVGIG, per germline (reference sequence). This CDR3 comprises 14 residues. The CDR3 reads CAWSHRQGRQPQHF. The CDR3 DNA is TGTGCCTGGAGTCACAGACAGGGGCGACAGCCCCAGCATTTT.

The genes are TRBV9 and TRBJ2-5, with D possibly matching TRBD2 (6 bases). Looked up from germline, CDR1 is SGDLS and CDR2 is YYNGEE. The CDR3 has 16 amino acids. V lost 0 bases and J 7 bases, leaving 19 bases between the germline ends. CDR3 protein: CASSVVSGDGYGTQYF. The CDR3 DNA follows: TGTGCCAGCAGCGTAGTGTCGGGAGACGGATACGGGACCCAGTACTTC.

The chain combines TRBV27 with TRBJ1-5; TRBD1 is a possible D gene (6 bases). The CDR3 is 17 residues long. Germline CDR1 MNHEY, CDR2 SMNVEV (reference sequence). V gave up 2 bases and J gave up 1 base, with 15 bases separating them. The CDR3 DNA reads TGTGCCAGCAGTTTACTCCCGACAGGAAGGAGCAATCAGCCCCAGCATTTT. Translation: CASSLLPTGRSNQPQHF.

This sequence joins TRBV7-2 and TRBJ2-5; possibly TRBD1 for D (6 bases). CDR1 SGHTA and CDR2 FQGNSA come from the germline V gene. The CDR3 sequence is 13 residues long. The V and J ends lost 6 bases and 2 bases respectively, with 10 bases between them. CDR3 region: CASSSGQQETQYF. DNA of the CDR3: TGTGCCAGCAGTTCCGGACAGCAAGAGACCCAGTACTTC.

There are a few counts of this clone. The chain links TRBV7-3 to TRBJ2-3; a weak D match, TRBD1 (5 bases). CDR1 and CDR2 from the germline V gene are SGHTA and FQGTGA. CDR3 length equals 14 residues. V was cut by 8 bases and J by 2 bases, with 14 bases left in between. The DNA of the CDR3 is TGTGCCAGCTCCTCGGGCAGGGCCACAGATACGCAGTATTTT. Translation: CASSSGRATDTQYF. Drawing the rest from reference TRBV7-3 and TRBJ2-3, the complete variable domain is GAGVSQTPSNKVTEKGKYVELRCDPISGHTALYWYRQSLGQGPEFLIYFQGTGAADDSGLPNDRFFAVRPEGSVSTLKIQRTERGDSAVYLCASSSGRATDTQYFGPGTRLTVL.

The genes are TRBV28 and TRBJ1-1; D remains unclear. Per the germline V gene, CDR1 is MDHEN and CDR2 is SYDVKM. The CDR3 is made up of 12 amino acids. V lost 4 bases, J lost 1 base, and 4 bases lay in between. Here the CDR3 DNA reads TGTGCCAGCAGTTCAGCGAACACTGAAGCTTTCTTT. Protein product: CASSSANTEAFF.

J is TRBJ2-4 and V is TRBV20-1; TRBD2 aligns across 7 bases. This CDR3 is built from 11 residues. In germline, CDR1 is DFQATT, CDR2 SNEGSKA (reference sequence). Trimming cost V 0 bases and J 14 bases; bases outside gene matches: 4. The CDR3 region is CSARDWTRKYF. The CDR3 bases are TGCAGTGCTAGAGATTGGACTAGAAAGTACTTC.

This sequence joins TRBV27 and TRBJ2-3, with D uncertain. The germline CDR1 and CDR2 sequences are MNHEY and SMNVEV (reference sequence). This CDR3 has 12 residues. Trimming pared 2 bases from V and 5 bases from J, leaving 5 bases between. CDR3 bases: TGTGCCAGCAGTTTAAATCGAGATACGCAGTATTTT. This codes for CASSLNRDTQYF.

The chain couples TRBV6-6 to TRBJ2-7; TRBD1 matches at 7 bases. V trimming: 7 bases; J trimming: 3 bases; junction bases outside the gene matches: 0. CDR3 size: 11 residues. Germline V gene data show CDR1 as MNHNY and CDR2 as SVGAGI (reference sequence). The DNA of the CDR3 is TGTGCCAGCAACAGGGGCTACGAGCAGTACTTC. Protein sequence: CASNRGYEQYF.

The chain joins TRBV27 to TRBJ1-2; TRBD1 is a possible D gene (6 bases). The V gene lost 3 bases and the J gene lost 6 bases, with 11 bases spanning the gap. Germline V lookup: CDR1 MNHEY, CDR2 SMNVEV (reference sequence). The CDR3 is 13 amino acids. The CDR3 region is CASSLRGRDGYTF. CDR3 DNA: TGTGCCAGCAGTTTGCGGGGGCGAGATGGCTACACCTTC.

Here the CDR3 reads CASSLDPLKPGQGLGYTF. Here the CDR3 DNA reads TGCGCCAGCAGCTTGGACCCACTCAAACCGGGACAGGGTTTGGGCTACACCTTC. The chain has TRBV5-1 and TRBJ1-2; 9 bases are a match to TRBD1. J was trimmed by 8 bases and V by 0 bases; bases with no gene match: 17. The CDR3 has 18 amino acids. The germline V gene has CDR1 SGHRS and CDR2 YFSETQ.

This chain joins TRBV30 and TRBJ2-3, with D perhaps TRBD2 (6 bases). Germline CDR1 is GTSNPN and CDR2 is SVGIG (reference sequence). CDR3 size: 12 residues. V lost 3 bases and J 5 bases, leaving 9 bases between the germline ends. The CDR3 DNA reads TGTGCCTGGAGCCACGGGGGAGATACGCAGTATTTT. Residues: CAWSHGGDTQYF.

The V gene is TRBV2, the J gene TRBJ2-7; TRBD2 is a possible D gene (6 bases). Germline V gives CDR1 SNHLY, CDR2 FYNNEI. V lost 8 bases and J lost 5, with 16 bases in between. The CDR3 loop spans 13 amino acids. CDR3 sequence: CASGGWANHEQYF. CDR3 DNA sequence: TGTGCCAGCGGGGGGTGGGCCAACCACGAGCAGTACTTC.

This clone was counted a few times. The chain has TRBV28 and TRBJ1-5; TRBD1 aligns across 7 bases. The CDR3 runs to 15 residues. Per germline, CDR1 MDHEN and CDR2 SYDVKM. V was pared by 5 bases and J by 6 bases, with 10 bases of the junction left unmatched. The CDR3, as DNA: TGTGCCAGCAGTGCCCTCGGGACAGCCTCTCAGCCCCAGCATTTT. It specifies CASSALGTASQPQHF. The entire variable domain, with the rest obtained from reference TRBV28 and TRBJ1-5, is as follows: DVKVTQSSRYLVKRTGEKVFLECVQDMDHENMFWYRQDPGLGLRLIYFSYDVKMKEKGDIPEGYSVSREKKERFSLILESASTNQTSMYLCASSALGTASQPQHFGDGTRLSIL.

Only one count was recorded for this clone. The chain employs TRBV5-4 and TRBJ1-2, with D hard to call. From germline, CDR1 is SGHNT and CDR2 YYREEE (reference sequence). This CDR3 spans 13 amino acids. Trimming stripped 0 bases from V and 4 bases from J, with 7 bases between. The DNA of the CDR3 is TGTGCCAGCAGCTTGGATGTGCTCTATGGCTACACCTTC. Residues: CASSLDVLYGYTF.

The chain recombines TRBV5-1 with TRBJ2-1; TRBD2 might be the D (6 bases). V gave up 1 base and J gave up 4 bases, with 15 bases separating them. Germline V CDR1 and CDR2: SGHRS, YFSETQ. The CDR3 extends over 16 amino acids. The CDR3, as DNA: TGCGCCAGCAGCTTGACCTCCGGGACTGCTTACAATGAGCAGTTCTTC. It specifies CASSLTSGTAYNEQFF.

The chain combines TRBV20-1 with TRBJ2-1; D possibly corresponds to TRBD2 (6 bases). The V and J ends lost 1 base and 8 bases respectively, with 6 bases between them. This CDR3 comprises 11 residues. Germline assignment: CDR1 DFQATT and CDR2 SNEGSKA (reference sequence). The CDR3 bases are TGCAGTGCTAGAGGACTAGATGAGCAGTTCTTC. Protein sequence: CSARGLDEQFF.

CDR3 residues: CASIPQGGRYEQYF. CDR3 bases: TGTGCCTCCATCCCCCAGGGGGGCCGGTACGAGCAGTACTTC. The chain employs TRBV2 and TRBJ2-7; D is perhaps TRBD1 (7 bases). Trimming cost V 11 bases and J 4 bases, with 21 bases left between them. The CDR3 runs 14 residues. Germline V lookup: CDR1 SNHLY, CDR2 FYNNEI.

The V gene is TRBV15, the J gene TRBJ2-5; the D gene is possibly TRBD1 (6 bases). The V and J ends lost 5 bases and 2 bases respectively, with 15 bases between them. Germline loops: CDR1 LNHNV, CDR2 YYDKDF (reference sequence). The CDR3 runs to 15 residues. CDR3: CATSQDSLRQETQYF. The CDR3 nucleotides read TGTGCCACCAGCCAGGACAGCTTGAGACAAGAGACCCAGTACTTC.